These T cell receptor beta chains were read from a single sample in a study of PD-1 blockade in classical Hodgkin lymphoma. The protocol was immunoSEQ multiplex PCR, while the TCRdb copy is restricted to in-frame clones and leaves out a portion. The sample lists 30,000 or so clones, approximately 90% occurring once. Sequenced material: CD4+ T cells from blood, taken at baseline. These receptors were collected from a human donor with classical Hodgkin lymphoma. The CDR3 runs from the conserved cysteine through the conserved F or W. The order of the fields is V gene, J gene, D gene, clone size, CDR3 DNA, CDR3 protein. D genes are given only for firm matches. The size entry is marked missing in some rows and otherwise reads once, few, many or a size class.

v_call: TRBV5-1; j_call: TRBJ1-4; d_call: .; clone_size: .; cdr3_nt: TGCGCCAGCAGACAGGACGGCGAAAAACTGTTTTTT; cdr3_aa: CASRQDGEKLFF
v_call: TRBV6-1; j_call: TRBJ2-3; d_call: TRBD1; clone_size: .; cdr3_nt: TGTGCCAGCAGTGGGACAGGGGGCGTAGATACGCAGTATTTT; cdr3_aa: CASSGTGGVDTQYF
v_call: TRBV6-6; j_call: TRBJ1-2; d_call: TRBD1; clone_size: .; cdr3_nt: TGTGCCAGCAGCCGGGGCCGGTCTACAGGGGAGGGTGGCTACACCTTC; cdr3_aa: CASSRGRSTGEGGYTF
v_call: TRBV2; j_call: TRBJ2-1; d_call: TRBD2; clone_size: .; cdr3_nt: TGTGCCAGCAACCCTGGCGGGAGGAACGGGATCAATGAGCAGTTCTTC; cdr3_aa: CASNPGGRNGINEQFF
v_call: TRBV2; j_call: TRBJ1-1; d_call: .; clone_size: .; cdr3_nt: TGTGCCAGCACCACAAATGGCTGGCCCGGGAACACTGAAGCTTTCTTT; cdr3_aa: CASTTNGWPGNTEAFF
v_call: TRBV10-3; j_call: TRBJ1-5; d_call: TRBD1; clone_size: .; cdr3_nt: TGTGCCATCGGAGGGGGCGAAGGACAGCCCCAGCATTTT; cdr3_aa: CAIGGGEGQPQHF
v_call: TRBV5-4; j_call: TRBJ2-1; d_call: .; clone_size: .; cdr3_nt: TGTGCCAGCAGCTCCCCCGCGACTAGTGGCAATGAGCAGTTCTTC; cdr3_aa: CASSSPATSGNEQFF
v_call: TRBV4-2; j_call: TRBJ2-7; d_call: TRBD1; clone_size: .; cdr3_nt: TGTGCCAGCAGCCAAGATCTAGCGGGACAGGGGGGTCACGAGCAGTACTTC; cdr3_aa: CASSQDLAGQGGHEQYF
v_call: TRBV6-5; j_call: TRBJ2-1; d_call: .; clone_size: .; cdr3_nt: TGTGCCAGCACACCGGCCTTCGGGAAGCAGTTCTTC; cdr3_aa: CASTPAFGKQFF
v_call: TRBV9; j_call: TRBJ2-3; d_call: TRBD2; clone_size: .; cdr3_nt: TGTGCCAGCACCACACTAGCGGCCCCTAGCACAGATACGCAGTATTTT; cdr3_aa: CASTTLAAPSTDTQYF
v_call: TRBV6-6; j_call: TRBJ1-1; d_call: .; clone_size: .; cdr3_nt: TGTGCCAGCAGCCCAGCAGGGGTTTCAACTGAAGCTTTCTTT; cdr3_aa: CASSPAGVSTEAFF
v_call: TRBV6-5; j_call: TRBJ2-1; d_call: .; clone_size: .; cdr3_nt: TGTGCCAGCAGTTCCCCCGGGACTCAACGAAACAATGAGCAGTTCTTC; cdr3_aa: CASSSPGTQRNNEQFF
v_call: TRBV28; j_call: TRBJ2-3; d_call: TRBD2; clone_size: .; cdr3_nt: TGTGCCAGCTCACTAGCGGGAGAGGGAGATACGCAGTATTTT; cdr3_aa: CASSLAGEGDTQYF
v_call: TRBV19; j_call: TRBJ2-7; d_call: .; clone_size: .; cdr3_nt: TGTGCCAGTAGTATAACTAGCAGGCCCCACTACGAGCAGTACTTC; cdr3_aa: CASSITSRPHYEQYF
v_call: TRBV2; j_call: TRBJ2-7; d_call: .; clone_size: .; cdr3_nt: TGTGCCAGCAGCCAATCCTCCTACGAGCAGTACTTC; cdr3_aa: CASSQSSYEQYF
v_call: TRBV7-9; j_call: TRBJ2-2; d_call: .; clone_size: .; cdr3_nt: TGTGCCAGCAGCAAAGCAGGGATAAGGGACACCGGGGAGCTGTTTTTT; cdr3_aa: CASSKAGIRDTGELFF
v_call: TRBV30; j_call: TRBJ1-1; d_call: TRBD1; clone_size: .; cdr3_nt: TGTGCCTGGACACAGGGGCTGCACACTGAAGCTTTCTTT; cdr3_aa: CAWTQGLHTEAFF
v_call: TRBV9; j_call: TRBJ1-1; d_call: TRBD1; clone_size: .; cdr3_nt: TGTGCCAGCAGCGTAGAGGACAGGGTACCGAACACTGAAGCTTTCTTT; cdr3_aa: CASSVEDRVPNTEAFF
v_call: TRBV6-6; j_call: TRBJ2-1; d_call: TRBD2; clone_size: .; cdr3_nt: TGTGCCAGCAGGCGACTAGCGGAGATCAATGAGCAGTTCTTC; cdr3_aa: CASRRLAEINEQFF
v_call: TRBV30; j_call: TRBJ1-1; d_call: TRBD1; clone_size: .; cdr3_nt: TGTGCCTGGAGTGTAGGGTGGGGACAGGTGAACACTGAAGCTTTCTTT; cdr3_aa: CAWSVGWGQVNTEAFF
v_call: TRBV5-4; j_call: TRBJ2-3; d_call: TRBD2; clone_size: .; cdr3_nt: TGTGCCAGCAGCCGCGGGACTAGCGGCACAGATACGCAGTATTTT; cdr3_aa: CASSRGTSGTDTQYF
v_call: TRBV27; j_call: TRBJ1-5; d_call: .; clone_size: .; cdr3_nt: TGTGCCAGCAGGAAGGACAGCCTGGGAAAAATAGGCAATCAGCCCCAGCATTTT; cdr3_aa: CASRKDSLGKIGNQPQHF
v_call: TRBV5-1; j_call: TRBJ1-3; d_call: .; clone_size: few; cdr3_nt: TGCGCCAGCAGCTCAGGACAGTTCTCTGGAAACACCATATATTTT; cdr3_aa: CASSSGQFSGNTIYF
v_call: TRBV7-9; j_call: TRBJ1-3; d_call: .; clone_size: few; cdr3_nt: TGTGCCAGCAGCCCCCGACAGGTATCCTCTGGAAACACCATATATTTT; cdr3_aa: CASSPRQVSSGNTIYF
v_call: TRBV5-1; j_call: TRBJ1-1; d_call: .; clone_size: .; cdr3_nt: TGCGCCAGCAGCTTGGTAAGGGCAGCTGAAGCTTTCTTT; cdr3_aa: CASSLVRAAEAFF
v_call: TRBV5-6; j_call: TRBJ1-5; d_call: TRBD1; clone_size: .; cdr3_nt: TGTGCCAGCAACAGGGCGGGGACAGCGAAAGATCAGCCCCAGCATTTT; cdr3_aa: CASNRAGTAKDQPQHF
v_call: TRBV5-1; j_call: TRBJ2-1; d_call: TRBD2; clone_size: .; cdr3_nt: TGCGCCAGCAGCCGGACTAGCGGGAGAGTTTTTTCTTATGAGCAGTTCTTC; cdr3_aa: CASSRTSGRVFSYEQFF
v_call: TRBV19; j_call: TRBJ1-1; d_call: .; clone_size: .; cdr3_nt: TGTGCCAGTAGTAAAAGGACAGCGAACACTGAAGCTTTCTTT; cdr3_aa: CASSKRTANTEAFF
v_call: TRBV28; j_call: TRBJ1-4; d_call: .; clone_size: .; cdr3_nt: TGTGCCAGCAGTTTTAGTTGGGTAGACGACGACTCTAGTGAAAAACTGTTTTTT; cdr3_aa: CASSFSWVDDDSSEKLFF
v_call: TRBV27; j_call: TRBJ2-6; d_call: .; clone_size: .; cdr3_nt: TGTGCCAGCAGTCCCCGTCGTGGGGGAGGTGGGGCCAACGTCCTGACTTTC; cdr3_aa: CASSPRRGGGGANVLTF
v_call: TRBV28; j_call: TRBJ1-5; d_call: .; clone_size: .; cdr3_nt: TGTGCCAGCAGAGACAGGTCTCGTAAGCCCCAGCATTTT; cdr3_aa: CASRDRSRKPQHF
v_call: TRBV27; j_call: TRBJ1-2; d_call: .; clone_size: .; cdr3_nt: TGTGCCAGCAGTTTATATCAGAGCGATGGCTACACCTTC; cdr3_aa: CASSLYQSDGYTF
v_call: TRBV19; j_call: TRBJ2-2; d_call: TRBD1; clone_size: .; cdr3_nt: TGTGCCAGTATTCCCCCCTTCGGACAGGGCTACACCGGGGAGCTGTTTTTT; cdr3_aa: CASIPPFGQGYTGELFF
v_call: TRBV19; j_call: TRBJ2-7; d_call: .; clone_size: .; cdr3_nt: TGTGCCAGTAGTATTGGGCGGGACCCCAGGATCTACGAGCAGTACTTC; cdr3_aa: CASSIGRDPRIYEQYF
v_call: TRBV2; j_call: TRBJ2-7; d_call: .; clone_size: .; cdr3_nt: TGTGCCAGCAGCAGGACTACCGGGTCCTACGAGCAGTACTTC; cdr3_aa: CASSRTTGSYEQYF
v_call: TRBV11-3; j_call: TRBJ2-5; d_call: TRBD1; clone_size: .; cdr3_nt: TGTGCCAGCAGCCCCGGGACAGGGGGCTTCGAGACCCAGTACTTC; cdr3_aa: CASSPGTGGFETQYF
v_call: TRBV28; j_call: TRBJ2-7; d_call: TRBD1; clone_size: .; cdr3_nt: TGTGCCAGCAGTTTGGGGACAGGATTCCACGAGCAGTACTTC; cdr3_aa: CASSLGTGFHEQYF
v_call: TRBV19; j_call: TRBJ2-1; d_call: TRBD2; clone_size: once; cdr3_nt: TGTGCCAGTAGTATGAAGGGGACTAGCGGGAGAATGAGGGGCTATGAGCAGTTCTTC; cdr3_aa: CASSMKGTSGRMRGYEQFF
v_call: TRBV30; j_call: TRBJ2-1; d_call: .; clone_size: .; cdr3_nt: TGTGCCTGGAGTACACGGTTGGCGGCCCTCTCCTACAATGAGCAGTTCTTC; cdr3_aa: CAWSTRLAALSYNEQFF
v_call: TRBV2; j_call: TRBJ1-2; d_call: TRBD1; clone_size: once; cdr3_nt: TGTGCCAGCAGATTGGGGACAGGGAACTATGGCTACACCTTC; cdr3_aa: CASRLGTGNYGYTF
v_call: TRBV28; j_call: TRBJ1-2; d_call: .; clone_size: .; cdr3_nt: TGTGCCAGCACCCCCCCGGACCGTTCGAACTATGGCTACACCTTC; cdr3_aa: CASTPPDRSNYGYTF